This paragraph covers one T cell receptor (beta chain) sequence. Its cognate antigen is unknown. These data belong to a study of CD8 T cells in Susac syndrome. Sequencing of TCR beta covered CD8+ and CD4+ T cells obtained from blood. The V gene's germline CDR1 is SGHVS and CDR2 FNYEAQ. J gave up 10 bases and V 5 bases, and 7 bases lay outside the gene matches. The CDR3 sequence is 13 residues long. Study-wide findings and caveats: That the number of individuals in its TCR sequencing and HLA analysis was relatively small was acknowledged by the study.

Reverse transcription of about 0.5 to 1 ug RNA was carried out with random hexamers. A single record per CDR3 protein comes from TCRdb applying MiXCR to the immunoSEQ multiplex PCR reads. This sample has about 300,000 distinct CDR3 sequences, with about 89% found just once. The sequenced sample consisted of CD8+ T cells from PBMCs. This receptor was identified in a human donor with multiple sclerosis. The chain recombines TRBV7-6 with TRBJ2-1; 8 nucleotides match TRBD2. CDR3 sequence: CASSPTVAGEQFF. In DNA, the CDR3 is TGTGCCAGCAGCCCCACCGTAGCGGGAGAGCAGTTCTTC.